This T cell receptor beta chain was recovered during a study of T-cell memory formation after mild COVID-19. Study-level points and caveats: A second wave of clones peaked on day 37, and their SARS-CoV-2 specificity went unconfirmed. Pre-infection memory harbored some responding clones, suggesting cross-reactive memory joined. A second wave expanding day 15 to 37 was CD4+-biased; contracting clones were balanced. Contracting CD4+ clones sat mainly in CM and EM; CD8+ in EMRA.

The CDR3 sequence is 17 residues long. Germline V gene lookup returns CDR1 SEHNR and CDR2 FQNEAQ (reference sequence). V lost 5 bases to trimming and J lost 1 base; unmatched junction nucleotides: 10. There are a few counts of this clonotype. Its cognate antigen is unknown. TCRdb recomputed calls from the 5' RACE reads with MiXCR, one row per CDR3 protein. The sample shows 500,000 to 600,000 distinct CDR3 sequences, roughly 18% of them seen only once. The chain links TRBV7-9 to TRBJ2-4; TRBD1 matches 8 bases. This clonotype was sampled from an adult woman who had mild COVID-19 (a few samples of this study predate the infection). Cell type and time point are not known. Sequenced material: PBMCs or a T cell subset sorted from them (not recorded which). CDR3: CASSRYRGFEAKNIQYF. Here the CDR3 DNA reads TGTGCCAGCAGCCGATACAGGGGGTTCGAGGCCAAAAACATTCAGTACTTC. The variable domain in full, completed from reference TRBV7-9 and TRBJ2-4, reads DTGVSQNPRHKITKRGQNVTFRCDPISEHNRLYWYRQTLGQGPEFLTYFQNEAQLEKSRLLSDRFSAERPKGSFSTLEIQRTEQGDSAMYLCASSRYRGFEAKNIQYFGAGTRLSVL.